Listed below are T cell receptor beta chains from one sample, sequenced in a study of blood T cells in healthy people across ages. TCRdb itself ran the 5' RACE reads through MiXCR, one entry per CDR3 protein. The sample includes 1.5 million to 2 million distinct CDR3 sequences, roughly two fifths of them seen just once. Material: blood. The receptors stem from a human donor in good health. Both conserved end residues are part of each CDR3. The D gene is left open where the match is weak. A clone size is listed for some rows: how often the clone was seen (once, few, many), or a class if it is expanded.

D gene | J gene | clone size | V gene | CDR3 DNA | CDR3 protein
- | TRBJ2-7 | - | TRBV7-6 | TGTGCCAGCAGCCCACCGACGGAACCCTTCGAGCAGTACTTC | CASSPPTEPFEQYF
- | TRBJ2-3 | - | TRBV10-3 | TGTGCCATCAGTGGGAGGGACAAGTCAGATACGCAGTATTTT | CAISGRDKSDTQYF
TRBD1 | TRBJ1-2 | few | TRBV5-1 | TGCGCCAGCACCCGGACAGGGGGAACTAACTATGGCTACACCTTC | CASTRTGGTNYGYTF
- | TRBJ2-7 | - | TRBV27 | TGTGCCAGCAGTTTCCCTGGGACCGAGCAGTACTTC | CASSFPGTEQYF
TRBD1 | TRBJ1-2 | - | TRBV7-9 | TGTGCCAGCAGCTCTGCCCCGGGACAGGGAAGCTATGGCTACACCTTC | CASSSAPGQGSYGYTF
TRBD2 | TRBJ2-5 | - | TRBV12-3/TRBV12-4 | TGTGCCAGCAGTTACTCCCGAACTAGCGGGGCCTCAGGGACCCAGTACTTC | CASSYSRTSGASGTQYF
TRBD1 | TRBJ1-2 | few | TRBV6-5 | TGTGCCAGCAGTTACACGGGTTTCAGGGGGGCTAACTATGGCTACACCTTC | CASSYTGFRGANYGYTF
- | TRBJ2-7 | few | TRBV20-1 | TGCAGTGCTCCGTCAACTCAGGGGATCGCCTACGAGCAGTACTTC | CSAPSTQGIAYEQYF
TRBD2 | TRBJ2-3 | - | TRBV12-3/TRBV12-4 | TGTGCCAGCAGTTCGGGACTAGCGGGGCCCCCCTCGCAGTATTTT | CASSSGLAGPPSQYF
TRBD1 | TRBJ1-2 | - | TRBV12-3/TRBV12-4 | TGTGCCAGCAGTTTTGGGTCCTCTACTGGACAGGGTAGAGGCTACACCTTC | CASSFGSSTGQGRGYTF
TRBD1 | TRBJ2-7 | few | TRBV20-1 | TGCAGTGCTAAGCAGGGGGCCTACGAGCAGTACTTC | CSAKQGAYEQYF
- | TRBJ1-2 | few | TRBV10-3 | TGTGCCATCAGGGAGCTCGGGGTTGCCGGCTACACCTTC | CAIRELGVAGYTF
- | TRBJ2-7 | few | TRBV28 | TGTGCCAGCAGTTTTGAGGGGTTGGCCTACGAGCAGTACTTC | CASSFEGLAYEQYF
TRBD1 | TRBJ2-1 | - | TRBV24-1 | TGTGCCACCAGTGATTTAAGGTCGACAGGGTACAATGAGCAGTTCTTC | CATSDLRSTGYNEQFF
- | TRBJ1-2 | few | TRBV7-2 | TGTGCCAGCAGCCTAATGGGAGGGATTCATGGCTACACCTTC | CASSLMGGIHGYTF
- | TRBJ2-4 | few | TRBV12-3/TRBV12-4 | TGTGCCAGCACCTCTGGGCAGACAAACATTCAGTACTTC | CASTSGQTNIQYF
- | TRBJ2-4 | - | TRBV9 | TGTGCCAGCAGTAAAACGGGGCAGGCAAACATTCAGTACTTC | CASSKTGQANIQYF
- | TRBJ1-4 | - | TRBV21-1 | TGTGCCAGCAGCAGTGAGAACTCGGGACACTGGAGGACTAATGAAAAACTGTTTTTT | CASSSENSGHWRTNEKLFF
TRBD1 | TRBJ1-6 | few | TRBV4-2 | TGTGCCAGCAGCCAAGATACGAGACAGGGAGTATCACCCCTCCACTTT | CASSQDTRQGVSPLHF
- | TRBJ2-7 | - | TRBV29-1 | TGCAGCGTTTCGGGCCCTCCGATGTTCGGGTGCGAGCAGTACTTC | CSVSGPPMFGCEQYF
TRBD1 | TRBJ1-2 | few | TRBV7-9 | TGTGCCAGCAGCTTATTAGAAGTGAATACAGGGGGTGGCTACACCTTC | CASSLLEVNTGGGYTF
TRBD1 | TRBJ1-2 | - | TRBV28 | TGTGCCAGCAGTCCCCCGTATGACAGGGGTTTAGACGTTGGCACCTTC | CASSPPYDRGLDVGTF
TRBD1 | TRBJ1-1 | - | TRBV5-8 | TGTGCCAGCAGCCCATGGGGACAGGTTATCGGTTTCTTT | CASSPWGQVIGFF
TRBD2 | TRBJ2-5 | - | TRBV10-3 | TGTGCCATCAGCGGGGCCCCAGCGGGGGACACAGAGACCCAGTACTTC | CAISGAPAGDTETQYF
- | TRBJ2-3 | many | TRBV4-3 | TGCGCCAGCAGCCAAGAGTGGCGGCGTGCGTCAGATACGCAGTATTTT | CASSQEWRRASDTQYF
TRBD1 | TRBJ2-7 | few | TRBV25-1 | TGTGCCAGCGGGACAGCGCACTACGAGCAGTACTTC | CASGTAHYEQYF
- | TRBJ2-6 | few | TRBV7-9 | TGTGCCAGCAGCCCTAATTTTGGCCCGGGGGCCAACGTCCTGACTTTC | CASSPNFGPGANVLTF
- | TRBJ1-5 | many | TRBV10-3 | TGTGCCATCAACCAGGACGGTAATCAGCCCCAGCATTTT | CAINQDGNQPQHF
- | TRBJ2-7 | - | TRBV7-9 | TGTGCCAGCAGCTTAGCCACCGGCCTGACCTCCTACGAGCAGTACTTC | CASSLATGLTSYEQYF
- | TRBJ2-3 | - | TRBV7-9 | TGTGCCAGCAGCTTTACTCGCACACTCACAGATACGCAGTATTTT | CASSFTRTLTDTQYF
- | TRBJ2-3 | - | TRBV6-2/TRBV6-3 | TGCGCCAGCAGTTACTCGTTTCAATCCGACCTAGAAGATACGCAGTATTTT | CASSYSFQSDLEDTQYF
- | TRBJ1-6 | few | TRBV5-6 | TGTGCCAGCAGCCCCATGGTGAATTCACCCCTCCACTTT | CASSPMVNSPLHF
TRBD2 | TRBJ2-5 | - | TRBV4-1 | TGCGCCAGCAGCCAAGACGGCGGGGGTATGGAGACCCAGTACTTC | CASSQDGGGMETQYF
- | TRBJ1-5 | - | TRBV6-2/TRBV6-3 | TGTGCCAGCAGAGGGGGGTTGTCGCAGCCCCAGCATTTT | CASRGGLSQPQHF
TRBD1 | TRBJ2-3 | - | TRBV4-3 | TGCGCCAGCAGCCGGAATTACGGGACAGGAGGGAGCACAGATACGCAGTATTTT | CASSRNYGTGGSTDTQYF
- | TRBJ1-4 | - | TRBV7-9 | TGTGCCAGCAGCCCCCAGTTGAACTATAATGAAAAACTGTTTTTT | CASSPQLNYNEKLFF
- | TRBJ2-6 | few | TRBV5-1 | TGCGCCAGCGCGGCCACGGGCGCTGGGGCCAACGTCCTGACTTTC | CASAATGAGANVLTF
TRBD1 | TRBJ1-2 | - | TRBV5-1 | TGCGCCAGCAGCCCGGGGGCCGGGACAGGGGACTATGGCTACACCTTC | CASSPGAGTGDYGYTF
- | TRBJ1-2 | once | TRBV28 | TGTGCCAGCATAGGGATGGACTATGGCTACACCTTC | CASIGMDYGYTF
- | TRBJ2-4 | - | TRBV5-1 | TGCGCCAGCAGACTGGGGGGGGCGGACGACATTCAGTACTTC | CASRLGGADDIQYF
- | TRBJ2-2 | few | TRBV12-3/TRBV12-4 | TGTGCCAGCAGTTTACTCGGGGAGCTGTTTTTT | CASSLLGELFF
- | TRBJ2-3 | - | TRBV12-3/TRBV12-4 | TGTGCCAGTTGCATGGGAGCAGATACGCAGTATTTT | CASCMGADTQYF
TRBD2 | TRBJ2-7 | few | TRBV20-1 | TGCAGTGCTAGAGATCCGCGGGGGGCTGCCATCCCTAACGAGCAGTACTTC | CSARDPRGAAIPNEQYF
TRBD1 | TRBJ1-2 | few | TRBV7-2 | TGTGCCAGCATCGACTCCCTACCGGGACAGACCTATGGCTACACCTTC | CASIDSLPGQTYGYTF
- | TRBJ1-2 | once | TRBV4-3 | TGCGCCAGCAGCCAAGAAGTTTCGCGGGAGAGGGGCTACACCTTC | CASSQEVSRERGYTF
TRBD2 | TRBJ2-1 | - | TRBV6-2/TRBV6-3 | TGTGCCAGCAGTTTTAGCGGGGGGGCGTTTGAGCAGTTCTTC | CASSFSGGAFEQFF